This T cell receptor (beta chain) emerged from a study of cytomegalovirus exposure and HLA in healthy donors. This PCR relied on a set of 60 Vbeta primers and 13 Jbeta primers. Here immunoSEQ multiplex PCR was the method, and the copy in TCRdb shows in-frame clones only, minus some. This repertoire shows 250,000 or so clones, approximately 91% found once; its top ten account for 1.7%. Study-level points and caveats: There were some 150 TCR beta chains listed as cytomegalovirus-associated.

The V gene's germline CDR1 is LNHDA and CDR2 SQIVND (reference sequence). The CDR3 is 16 amino acids. Trimming left V 1 base short and J 6 bases short, with 15 bases between. To note about this clone: Antigen: not known.

This rearrangement joins TRBV19 to TRBJ1-4; D is uncertain. This receptor was identified in a girl aged 2 to 9 in good health and CMV-seronegative. The sequenced sample consisted of PBMCs. The CDR3 nucleotides read TGTGCCAGTAGTATAGCAGGATTCAAGTCATATGAAAAACTGTTTTTT. Its protein product is CASSIAGFKSYEKLFF.